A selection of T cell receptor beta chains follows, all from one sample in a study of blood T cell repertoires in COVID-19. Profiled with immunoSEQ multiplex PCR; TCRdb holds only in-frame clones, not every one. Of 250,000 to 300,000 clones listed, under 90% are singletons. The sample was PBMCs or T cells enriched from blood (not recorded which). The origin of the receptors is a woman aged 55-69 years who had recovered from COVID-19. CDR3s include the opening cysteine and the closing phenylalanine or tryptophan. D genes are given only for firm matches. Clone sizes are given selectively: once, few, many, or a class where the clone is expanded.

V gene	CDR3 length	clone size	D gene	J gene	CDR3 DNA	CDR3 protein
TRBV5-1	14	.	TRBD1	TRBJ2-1	TGCGCCAGCAGCCCCGGACAGGGAATGGATGAGCAGTTCTTC	CASSPGQGMDEQFF
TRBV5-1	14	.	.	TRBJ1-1	TGCGCCAGCAGCTTGCGCCCTCGAGAGGGTGAAGCTTTCTTT	CASSLRPREGEAFF
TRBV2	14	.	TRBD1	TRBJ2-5	TGTGCCAGCAGTGTACAGGGGGTTAAGGAGACCCAGTACTTC	CASSVQGVKETQYF
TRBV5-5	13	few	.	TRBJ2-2	TGTGCCAGCAGCCCGCTCTATCTCGGGGAGCTGTTTTTT	CASSPLYLGELFF
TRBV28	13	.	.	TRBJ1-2	TGTGCCAGCAGAGCGAGCGACAGCTATGGCTACACCTTC	CASRASDSYGYTF
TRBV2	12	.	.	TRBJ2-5	TGTGCCAGCGGCCCGACTGAAGAGACCCAGTACTTC	CASGPTEETQYF
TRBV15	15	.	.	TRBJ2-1	TGTGCCACCAGCAGCCGGACTCTCCTGGTCGATGAGCAGTTCTTC	CATSSRTLLVDEQFF
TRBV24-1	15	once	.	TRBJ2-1	TGTGCCACCAGTGATGGGGCAGTAGGAGTCCATGAGCAGTTCTTC	CATSDGAVGVHEQFF
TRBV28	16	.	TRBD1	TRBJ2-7	TGTGCCAGCAGCTTCGACAGGGGGCGGAGGTCGTCCGAGCAGTACTTC	CASSFDRGRRSSEQYF
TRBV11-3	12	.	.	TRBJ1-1	TGTGCCAGCAGCTTAGATCGCACTGAAGCTTTCTTT	CASSLDRTEAFF
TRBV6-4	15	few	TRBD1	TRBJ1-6	TGTGCCAGCAGCCCTGACAGGGGAGGAGTTTTCCCCCTCCACTTT	CASSPDRGGVFPLHF
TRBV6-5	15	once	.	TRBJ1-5	TGTGCCAGCAGTTTGAGCAACGGACTGGACGAGCCCCAGCATTTT	CASSLSNGLDEPQHF
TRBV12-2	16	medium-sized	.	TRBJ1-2	TGTGCAAGTCGCTTAGGCGACAGGGTGGCAAACTATGGCTACACCTTC	CASRLGDRVANYGYTF
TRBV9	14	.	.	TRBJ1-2	TGTGCCAGCAGCAGCAGGGGTCTCAACTATGGCTACACCTTC	CASSSRGLNYGYTF
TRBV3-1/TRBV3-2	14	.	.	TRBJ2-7	TGTGCCAGCAGCCAAGGGCAGGGGACCCACGAGCAGTACTTC	CASSQGQGTHEQYF
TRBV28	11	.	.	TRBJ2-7	TGTGCCAGCAGTGGGGGGTACGAGCAGTACTTC	CASSGGYEQYF
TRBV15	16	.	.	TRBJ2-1	TGTGCCACCAGCAAAATCCTCGGGGTGTTATACAATGAGCAGTTCTTC	CATSKILGVLYNEQFF
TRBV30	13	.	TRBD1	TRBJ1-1	TGTGCCTGTTCGACAAACAGGGGGACTGAAGCTTTCTTT	CACSTNRGTEAFF
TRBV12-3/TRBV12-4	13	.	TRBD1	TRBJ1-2	TGTGCCAGCAGTATGGACAGGGCGGGTGGCTACACCTTC	CASSMDRAGGYTF
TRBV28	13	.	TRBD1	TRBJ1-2	TGTGCCAGCACCGCACAGGGGGCTTATGGCTACACCTTC	CASTAQGAYGYTF
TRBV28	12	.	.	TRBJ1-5	TGTGCCACCTATGCTGCCAAGGGGACCCAGCATTTT	CATYAAKGTQHF
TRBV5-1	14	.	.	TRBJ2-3	TGCGCCAGCAGCTTGTTAGCGGCCACAGATACGCAGTATTTT	CASSLLAATDTQYF
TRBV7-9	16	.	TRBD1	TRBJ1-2	TGTGCCAGCAACCCCCTAGGACAGGGGTCTGACTATGGCTACACCTTC	CASNPLGQGSDYGYTF
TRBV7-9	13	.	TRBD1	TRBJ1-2	TGTGCCAGCAGCTCGGACAGGGACGGTGGCTACACCTTC	CASSSDRDGGYTF
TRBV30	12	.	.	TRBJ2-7	TGTGCCTGGAGATATAATACCTACGAGCAGTACTTC	CAWRYNTYEQYF
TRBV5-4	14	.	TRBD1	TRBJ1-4	TGTGCCAGCAGCCTAGCAGGGGGATACGAAAAACTGTTTTTT	CASSLAGGYEKLFF
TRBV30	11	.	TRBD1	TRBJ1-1	TGTGCCTGGATCCGGACAGGGGATGCTTTCTTT	CAWIRTGDAFF
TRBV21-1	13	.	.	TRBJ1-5	TGTGCCAGCAGCAGCGGGGTCCAGAGGCCCCAGCATTTT	CASSSGVQRPQHF